This T cell receptor (beta chain) is from a study of cytomegalovirus exposure and HLA in healthy donors. The PCR was carried out with 60 Vbeta primers and 13 Jbeta primers. Produced via immunoSEQ multiplex PCR; TCRdb's table is partial and in-frame only. Seen here are about 150,000 clones, roughly 80% observed once, and the top ten hold around 10%. The CDR3 is 15 amino acids. Trimming took 5 bases from V and 5 from J, leaving 16 bases between them. Germline V CDR1 and CDR2: MNHEY, SMNVEV (reference sequence). The sequenced sample was PBMCs. This clonotype was sampled from a man aged 18-30 years in good health and CMV-seropositive. The chain recombines TRBV27 with TRBJ2-1, with D possibly being TRBD2 (6 bases). Written as DNA, the CDR3 is TGTGCCAGCAGTCCCCTGGGGGGAGAGGACAATGAGCAGTTCTTC. Protein product: CASSPLGGEDNEQFF.